Listed below are T cell receptor beta chains from one sample, sequenced in a study of cytomegalovirus exposure and HLA in healthy donors. Profiling relied on immunoSEQ multiplex PCR, and the TCRdb table lists in-frame clones only, not all of them. Of some 160,000 clones in the sample, roughly 82% are singletons; the top ten hold about 6.8%. The sample consisted of PBMCs. The origin of the receptors is a man over 45 in good health and CMV-seropositive. The CDR3 runs from the conserved cysteine through the conserved F or W. The order of the fields is clone size, J gene, D gene, V gene, CDR3 protein, CDR3 DNA. A D gene is named only where the DNA matches it firmly. Not every row has a clone size; where given, it reads once, few, many or a size class.

once	TRBJ2-7	-	TRBV6-1	CASSDNSYEQYF	TGTGCCAGCAGTGACAACTCCTACGAGCAGTACTTC
few	TRBJ1-1	-	TRBV28	CALGGVNTEAFF	TGCGCCCTGGGGGGGGTTAACACTGAAGCTTTCTTT
-	TRBJ2-7	TRBD2	TRBV15	CATSALASYEQYF	TGTGCCACCTCGGCACTAGCGAGCTACGAGCAGTACTTC
few	TRBJ1-1	TRBD1	TRBV27	CASSWDRGSTEAFF	TGTGCCAGCAGTTGGGACAGGGGATCCACTGAAGCTTTCTTT
-	TRBJ2-1	-	TRBV9	CASSDSLYNEQFF	TGTGCCAGCAGCGACAGCCTCTACAATGAGCAGTTCTTC
-	TRBJ2-1	-	TRBV7-2	CASSLGSRQAVEQFF	TGTGCCAGCAGCTTAGGCTCCCGCCAGGCAGTAGAGCAGTTCTTC
-	TRBJ2-1	-	TRBV1	CTSSQDRLAGPSYNEQFF	TGCACCAGCAGCCAAGATCGTCTAGCGGGTCCTTCCTACAATGAGCAGTTCTTC
-	TRBJ1-1	-	TRBV30	CAWTRQVRTEAFF	TGTGCCTGGACCCGACAGGTCCGCACTGAAGCTTTCTTT
few	TRBJ2-1	TRBD2	TRBV6-5	CASSYPGTSNEQFF	TGTGCCAGCAGTTACCCCGGGACTAGCAATGAGCAGTTCTTC
-	TRBJ2-5	-	TRBV6-1	CASSESRGEGETQYF	TGTGCCAGCAGTGAAAGCAGGGGAGAAGGCGAGACCCAGTACTTC
-	TRBJ1-5	TRBD1	TRBV7-2	CASSPTGGPQPQHF	TGTGCCAGCAGCCCGACAGGGGGCCCTCAGCCCCAGCATTTT
-	TRBJ2-1	-	TRBV28	CASSLYTRYNEQFF	TGTGCCAGCAGTTTATACACCCGATACAATGAGCAGTTCTTC
few	TRBJ2-4	TRBD1	TRBV19	CASTPPGTGMAKNSQYF	TGTGCCAGTACTCCCCCGGGGACAGGGATGGCCAAAAACAGTCAGTACTTC
-	TRBJ2-1	-	TRBV6-5	CASTPEVAGGSKFF	-
-	TRBJ1-5	-	TRBV14	CASSQKGVGQPQHF	TGTGCCAGCAGCCAAAAAGGGGTTGGTCAGCCCCAGCATTTT
-	TRBJ1-2	TRBD1	TRBV9	CASSGTGGEDYGYTF	TGTGCCAGCAGCGGGACAGGGGGCGAAGACTATGGCTACACCTTC
-	TRBJ1-1	TRBD1	TRBV6-5	CASSYSIDRENTEAFF	TGTGCCAGCAGTTACTCGATTGACAGGGAGAACACTGAAGCTTTCTTT
-	TRBJ1-1	-	TRBV4-1	CASSQDGAVWGTMNTEAFF	TGCGCCAGCAGCCAAGACGGGGCCGTGTGGGGGACAATGAACACTGAAGCTTTCTTT
-	TRBJ1-1	-	TRBV5-1	CASSLGRLIRENTEAFF	TGCGCCAGCAGCTTGGGCCGACTTATCAGGGAGAACACTGAAGCTTTCTTT
-	TRBJ2-7	TRBD2	TRBV27	CASSPGGGGLHEQYF	TGTGCCAGCAGTCCTGGGGGGGGTGGTCTCCACGAGCAGTACTTC
once	TRBJ2-3	TRBD2	TRBV9	CASSVGTSGSSDTQYF	TGTGCCAGCAGCGTAGGGACTAGCGGGTCTTCAGATACGCAGTATTTT
-	TRBJ1-2	-	TRBV6-1	CASSARTGNYGYTF	TGTGCCAGCAGTGCCCGGACGGGGAACTATGGCTACACCTTC
-	TRBJ1-5	TRBD1	TRBV5-1	CASSIYRGGSNQPQHF	TGCGCCAGCAGCATTTACAGGGGGGGAAGCAATCAGCCCCAGCATTTT
few	TRBJ2-7	TRBD2	TRBV6-1	CASSPRKSGAVEQYF	TGTGCCAGCAGTCCCCGGAAAAGCGGGGCCGTGGAGCAGTACTTC
-	TRBJ2-5	-	TRBV25-1	CASSEWGVETQYF	TGTGCCAGCAGTGAATGGGGGGTGGAGACCCAGTACTTC
-	TRBJ1-2	-	TRBV5-4	CASSGVMVEGYTF	TGTGCCAGCAGCGGAGTCATGGTTGAGGGCTACACCTTC
-	TRBJ2-3	-	TRBV27	CASSSPAGAKDTQYF	TGTGCCAGCAGTTCCCCCGCGGGGGCGAAAGATACGCAGTATTTT
-	TRBJ1-5	-	TRBV6-9	CASMDSTQHF	TGTGCCAGCATGGACAGCACCCAGCATTTT
-	TRBJ2-7	TRBD2	TRBV5-6	CASSLEGLAGISYEQYF	TGTGCCAGCAGCTTGGAGGGACTAGCGGGGATCTCCTACGAGCAGTACTTC
-	TRBJ1-1	-	TRBV7-9	CASSLGQGNTEAFF	TGTGCCAGCAGCTTAGGCCAGGGAAACACTGAAGCTTTCTTT
-	TRBJ1-2	-	TRBV2	CASSLKQGRGGYTF	TGTGCCAGCAGTTTGAAACAGGGTCGGGGTGGCTACACCTTC
-	TRBJ1-2	-	TRBV4-1	CASSHGNYGYTF	TGCGCCAGCAGCCACGGGAACTATGGCTACACCTTC
-	TRBJ2-4	TRBD2	TRBV9	CASSVGLAGGLGNIQYF	TGTGCCAGCAGCGTAGGGCTAGCGGGGGGGCTTGGAAACATTCAGTACTTC
-	TRBJ2-3	TRBD1	TRBV13	CASSHRDSSSDTQYF	TGTGCCAGCAGCCACCGGGACAGTTCCTCAGATACGCAGTATTTT
-	TRBJ2-1	-	TRBV5-1	CASSLGATSSYNEQFF	TGCGCCAGCAGCTTGGGGGCTACGAGCTCCTACAATGAGCAGTTCTTC
-	TRBJ2-3	-	TRBV7-3	CASSSQGTDTQYF	TGTGCCAGCAGCTCCCAGGGCACAGATACGCAGTATTTT
-	TRBJ2-3	TRBD2	TRBV5-1	CASSSSSGSLILQDTQYF	TGCGCCAGCAGCTCCTCTAGCGGGAGCCTAATTCTTCAAGATACGCAGTATTTT
-	TRBJ1-6	-	TRBV19	CASSMGKWDNSPLHF	TGTGCCAGTAGTATGGGCAAATGGGATAATTCACCCCTCCACTTT
-	TRBJ2-1	-	TRBV7-3	CASSRQGGNEQFF	TGTGCCAGCAGCCGCCAGGGTGGGAATGAGCAGTTCTTC
few	TRBJ2-3	-	TRBV4-1	CASSQEVAGTDTQYF	TGCGCCAGCAGCCAAGAGGTAGCGGGCACAGATACGCAGTATTTT
-	TRBJ1-2	TRBD1	TRBV29-1	CSVPLRTGGYGYTF	TGCAGCGTACCGCTAAGGACAGGGGGCTATGGCTACACCTTC
-	TRBJ1-1	TRBD1	TRBV9	CASSVEGRGDTEAFF	TGTGCCAGCAGCGTAGAGGGCAGGGGGGACACTGAAGCTTTCTTT
-	TRBJ1-2	TRBD1	TRBV6-5	CASSYSGTGGNYGYTF	TGTGCCAGCAGTTACTCGGGGACAGGGGGCAACTATGGCTACACCTTC
-	TRBJ2-3	-	TRBV9	CASSVGLNTDTQYF	TGTGCCAGCAGCGTAGGACTCAACACAGATACGCAGTATTTT